This T cell receptor beta chain comes out of a study of regulatory T cells in long-lasting Graves disease. Regarding the study as a whole: Persistent cases favored TRBV28, TRBJ1-2 and TRBJ2-5.

Time point meaning: newly diagnosed GD, antithyroid drugs for less than 3 months. The TCR library was made from RNA extracted from PBMCs. American Thyroid Association guidelines defined Graves' disease diagnosis. The V gene's germline CDR1 is MNHEY and CDR2 SMNVEV (reference sequence). The CDR3 runs to 12 residues. The V end lost 4 bases, the J end lost 7 bases, and 8 bases lay between the germline ends. This clonotype was found many times. The antigen is undetermined. Arm-PCR of CDR3 regions and iRepertoire HTBI primers were the basis on which TCR beta libraries were built. TCRdb processed the multiplex PCR reads anew with MiXCR; each CDR3 protein has one entry. The sample includes 450,000 to 650,000 distinct CDR3 sequences, about 16% seen only once; the top ten take 25%. Separately, the same data were catalogued under a study of T cells in Graves' hyperthyroidism and ophthalmopathy.

The sequence was obtained from a woman aged 40-60 years with Graves disease. This sample comprised peripheral blood mononuclear cells (PBMCs), obtained at new diagnosis, from a patient treated with antithyroid drugs. The rearrangement uses TRBV27 and TRBJ2-1; D is ambiguous. CDR3 sequence reads: CASSWGTNEQFF. As DNA, the CDR3 is TGTGCCAGCAGTTGGGGTACAAATGAGCAGTTCTTC.